This T cell receptor beta chain was identified in a study of blood T cell repertoires in COVID-19. Study context: The analysed material was cDNA or gDNA that came from T cells, B-cell-depleted T cells, or PBMCs.

The CDR3 sequence is 15 residues long. In germline, CDR1 is SGHTA, CDR2 FQGNSA. V lost 5 bases, J lost 10 bases, and 13 bases stayed unmatched. TCRdb keeps only in-frame clones here, not all; method: immunoSEQ multiplex PCR. Of tens of thousands of clones listed, 90% are singletons. The V call is TRBV7-2, the J call TRBJ2-1; TRBD2 matches 8 bases. Sample: peripheral blood. This receptor was identified in a man in his forties or fifties with acute or convalescent COVID-19. In DNA, the CDR3 is TGTGCCAGCAGCCAGGAGAGCGGGAGATGGGGGGAGCAGTTCTTC. It yields the protein CASSQESGRWGEQFF.